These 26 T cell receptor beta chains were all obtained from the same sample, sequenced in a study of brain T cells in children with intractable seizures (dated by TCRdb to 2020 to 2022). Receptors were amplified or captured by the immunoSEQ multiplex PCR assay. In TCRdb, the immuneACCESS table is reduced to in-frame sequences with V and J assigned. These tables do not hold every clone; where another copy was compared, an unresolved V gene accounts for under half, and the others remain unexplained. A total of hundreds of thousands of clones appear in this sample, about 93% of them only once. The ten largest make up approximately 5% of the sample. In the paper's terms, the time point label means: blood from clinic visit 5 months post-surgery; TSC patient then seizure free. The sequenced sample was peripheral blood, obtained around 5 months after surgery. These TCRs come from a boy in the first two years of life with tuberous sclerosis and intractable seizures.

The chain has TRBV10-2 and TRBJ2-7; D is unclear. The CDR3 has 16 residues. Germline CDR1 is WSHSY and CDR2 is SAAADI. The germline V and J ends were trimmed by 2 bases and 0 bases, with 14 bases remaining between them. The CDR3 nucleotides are TGCGCCAGCAGTGAGGCGACCGACTGGTACTCCTACGAGCAGTACTTC. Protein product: CASSEATDWYSYEQYF.

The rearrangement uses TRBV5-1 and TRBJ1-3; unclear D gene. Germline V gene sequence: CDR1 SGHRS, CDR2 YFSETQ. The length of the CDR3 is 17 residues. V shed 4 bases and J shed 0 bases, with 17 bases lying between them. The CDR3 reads CASSPREGLSSGNTIYF. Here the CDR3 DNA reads TGCGCCAGCAGCCCCCGGGAGGGCCTTTCCTCTGGAAACACCATATATTTT.

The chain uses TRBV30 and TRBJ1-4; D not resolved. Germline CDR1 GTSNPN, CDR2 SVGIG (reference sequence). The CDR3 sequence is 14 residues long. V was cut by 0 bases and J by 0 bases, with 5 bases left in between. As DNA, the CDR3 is TGTGCCTGGAGTGTGGATACAACTAATGAAAAACTGTTTTTT. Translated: CAWSVDTTNEKLFF.

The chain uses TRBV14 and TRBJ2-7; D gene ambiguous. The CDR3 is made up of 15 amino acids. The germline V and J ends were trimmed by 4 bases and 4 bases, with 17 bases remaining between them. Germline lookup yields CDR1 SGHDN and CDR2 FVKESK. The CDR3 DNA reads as TGTGCCAGCAGCCCTACCGACTGGGGATCTTACGAGCAGTACTTC. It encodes CASSPTDWGSYEQYF. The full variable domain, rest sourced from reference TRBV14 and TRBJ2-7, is EAGVTQFPSHSVIEKGQTVTLRCDPISGHDNLYWYRRVMGKEIKFLLHFVKESKQDESGMPNNRFLAERTGGTYSTLKVQPAELEDSGVYFCASSPTDWGSYEQYFGPGTRLTVT.

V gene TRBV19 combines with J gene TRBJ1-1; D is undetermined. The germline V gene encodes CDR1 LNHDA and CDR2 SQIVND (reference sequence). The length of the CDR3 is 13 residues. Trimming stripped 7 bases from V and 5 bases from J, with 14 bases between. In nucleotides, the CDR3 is TGTGCCAGTATGAATAGGGATCGGACTGAAGCTTTCTTT. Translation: CASMNRDRTEAFF.

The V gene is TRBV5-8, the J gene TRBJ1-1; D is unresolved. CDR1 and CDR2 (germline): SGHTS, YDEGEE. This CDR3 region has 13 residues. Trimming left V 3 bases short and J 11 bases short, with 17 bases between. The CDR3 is CASSSFSGFGAFF. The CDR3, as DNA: TGTGCCAGCAGCTCGTTTTCGGGATTCGGGGCTTTCTTT.

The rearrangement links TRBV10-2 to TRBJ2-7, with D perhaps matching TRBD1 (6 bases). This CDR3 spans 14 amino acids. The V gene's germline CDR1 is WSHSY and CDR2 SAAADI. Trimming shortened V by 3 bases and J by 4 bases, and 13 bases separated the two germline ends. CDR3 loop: CASSEGGFSYEQYF. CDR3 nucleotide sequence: TGCGCCAGCAGTGAAGGGGGTTTTTCTTACGAGCAGTACTTC.

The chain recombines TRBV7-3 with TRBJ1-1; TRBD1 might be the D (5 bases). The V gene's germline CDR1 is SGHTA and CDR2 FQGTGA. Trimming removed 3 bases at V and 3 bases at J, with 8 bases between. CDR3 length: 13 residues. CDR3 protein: CASSFARDTEAFF. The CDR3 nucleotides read TGTGCCAGCAGCTTCGCCAGGGACACTGAAGCTTTCTTT. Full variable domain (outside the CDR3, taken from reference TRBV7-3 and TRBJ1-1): GAGVSQTPSNKVTEKGKYVELRCDPISGHTALYWYRQSLGQGPEFLIYFQGTGAADDSGLPNDRFFAVRPEGSVSTLKIQRTERGDSAVYLCASSFARDTEAFFGQGTRLTVV.

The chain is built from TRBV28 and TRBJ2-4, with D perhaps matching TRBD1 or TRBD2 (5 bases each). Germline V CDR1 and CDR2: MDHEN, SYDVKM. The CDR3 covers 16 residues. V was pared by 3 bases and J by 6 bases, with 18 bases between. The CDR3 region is CASSLTRGAGGNIQYF. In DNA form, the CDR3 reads TGTGCCAGCAGTTTGACCCGTGGGGCTGGGGGAAACATTCAGTACTTC.

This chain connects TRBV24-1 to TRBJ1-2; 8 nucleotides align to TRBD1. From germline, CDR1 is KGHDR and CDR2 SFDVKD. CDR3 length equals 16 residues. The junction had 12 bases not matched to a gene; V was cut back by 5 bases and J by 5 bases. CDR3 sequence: CATSATGTGSIYGYTF. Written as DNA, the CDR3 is TGTGCCACCAGTGCGACCGGGACAGGCTCGATATATGGCTACACCTTC.

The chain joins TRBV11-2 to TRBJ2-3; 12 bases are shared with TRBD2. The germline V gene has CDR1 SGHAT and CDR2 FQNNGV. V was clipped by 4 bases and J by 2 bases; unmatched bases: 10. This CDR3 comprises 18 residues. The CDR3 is CASSWLAGGAGPTDTQYF. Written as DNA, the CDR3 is TGTGCCAGCAGCTGGCTAGCGGGAGGGGCAGGCCCCACAGATACGCAGTATTTT.

The CDR3 DNA is TGTGCCAGCAGCAACCTAGCCCAACGAGACTACGAGCAGTACTTC. This sequence encodes CASSNLAQRDYEQYF. The J gene is TRBJ2-7, the V gene TRBV21-1; the table calls TRBD2, which could not be checked here. TRBV21-1 is shown as a pseudogene. This CDR3 contains 15 residues.

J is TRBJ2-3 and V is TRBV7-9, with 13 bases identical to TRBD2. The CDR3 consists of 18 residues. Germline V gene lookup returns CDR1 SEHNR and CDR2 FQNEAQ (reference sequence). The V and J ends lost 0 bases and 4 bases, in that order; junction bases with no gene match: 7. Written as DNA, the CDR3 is TGTGCCAGCAGCTTAGCGGGGTTAGGACTAGCGGGAGCAGATACGCAGTATTTT. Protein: CASSLAGLGLAGADTQYF.

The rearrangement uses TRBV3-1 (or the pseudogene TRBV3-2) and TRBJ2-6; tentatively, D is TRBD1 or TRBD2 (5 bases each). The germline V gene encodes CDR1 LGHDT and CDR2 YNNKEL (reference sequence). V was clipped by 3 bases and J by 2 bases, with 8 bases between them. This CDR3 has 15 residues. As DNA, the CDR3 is TGTGCCAGCAGCCAGAGGGGAGCTGGGGCCAACGTCCTGACTTTC. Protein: CASSQRGAGANVLTF.

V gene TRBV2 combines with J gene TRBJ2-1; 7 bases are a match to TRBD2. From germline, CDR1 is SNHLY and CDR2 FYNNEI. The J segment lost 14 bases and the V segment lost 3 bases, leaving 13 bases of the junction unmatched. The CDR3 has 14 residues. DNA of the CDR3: TGTGCCAGCAGTGAGAGGGCTAGCGGTGCTAAGGAGTTCTTC. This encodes CASSERASGAKEFF. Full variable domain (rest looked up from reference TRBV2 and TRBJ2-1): EPEVTQTPSHQVTQMGQEVILRCVPISNHLYFYWYRQILGQKVEFLVSFYNNEISEKSEIFDDQFSVERPDGSNFTLKIRSTKLEDSAMYFCASSERASGAKEFFGPGTRLTVL.

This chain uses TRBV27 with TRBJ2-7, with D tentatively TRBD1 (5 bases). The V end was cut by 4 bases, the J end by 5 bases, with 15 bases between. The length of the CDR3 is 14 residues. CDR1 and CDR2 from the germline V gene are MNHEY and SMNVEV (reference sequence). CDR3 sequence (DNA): TGTGCCAGCAGTTCCAGGGAAGGGTATGACGAGCAGTACTTC. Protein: CASSSREGYDEQYF.

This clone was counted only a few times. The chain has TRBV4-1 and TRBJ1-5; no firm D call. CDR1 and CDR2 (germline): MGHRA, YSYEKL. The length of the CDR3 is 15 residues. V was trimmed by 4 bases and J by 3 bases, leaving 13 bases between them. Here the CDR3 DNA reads TGCGCCAGCAGCCTCAGTTTGTCCTTCAATCAGCCCCAGCATTTT. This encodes CASSLSLSFNQPQHF.

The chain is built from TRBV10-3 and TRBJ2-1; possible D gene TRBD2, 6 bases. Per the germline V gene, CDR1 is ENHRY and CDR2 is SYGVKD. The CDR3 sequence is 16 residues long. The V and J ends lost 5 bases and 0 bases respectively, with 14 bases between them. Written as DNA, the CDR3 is TGTGCCATCAGTCAAGCGGGTAAGAGCTCCTACAATGAGCAGTTCTTC. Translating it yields CAISQAGKSSYNEQFF.

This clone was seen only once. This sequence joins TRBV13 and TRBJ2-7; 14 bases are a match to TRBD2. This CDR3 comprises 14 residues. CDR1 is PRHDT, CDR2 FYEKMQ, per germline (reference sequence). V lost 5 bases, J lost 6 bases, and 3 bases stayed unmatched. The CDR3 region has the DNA TGTGCCAGCAGCACGGGACTAGCGGGAGCCGAGCAGTACTTC. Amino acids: CASSTGLAGAEQYF.

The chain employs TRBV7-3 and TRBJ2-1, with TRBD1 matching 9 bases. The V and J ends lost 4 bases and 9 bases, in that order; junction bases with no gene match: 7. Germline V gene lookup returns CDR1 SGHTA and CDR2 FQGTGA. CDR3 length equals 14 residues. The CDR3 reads CASSSGQGVSEQFF. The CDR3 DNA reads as TGTGCCAGCAGCTCGGGACAGGGAGTAAGTGAGCAGTTCTTC.

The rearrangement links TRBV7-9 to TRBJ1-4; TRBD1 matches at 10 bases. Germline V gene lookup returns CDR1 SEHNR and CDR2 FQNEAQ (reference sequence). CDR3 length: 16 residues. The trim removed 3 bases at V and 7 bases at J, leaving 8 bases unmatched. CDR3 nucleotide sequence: TGTGCCAGCAGCTTGAGTTGGGGACAGGGGAGTGAAAAACTGTTTTTT. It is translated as CASSLSWGQGSEKLFF.

CDR3 DNA sequence: TGTGCCACCAGCAGAGATCCCGGGCGTAGCTCCTACAATGAGCAGTTCTTC. Amino acid sequence: CATSRDPGRSSYNEQFF. This chain uses TRBV15 with TRBJ2-1; no firm D call. Deletions cut 0 bases from V and 0 bases from J, with 12 bases between. The CDR3 has 17 amino acids. CDR1 is LNHNV, CDR2 YYDKDF, per germline (reference sequence).

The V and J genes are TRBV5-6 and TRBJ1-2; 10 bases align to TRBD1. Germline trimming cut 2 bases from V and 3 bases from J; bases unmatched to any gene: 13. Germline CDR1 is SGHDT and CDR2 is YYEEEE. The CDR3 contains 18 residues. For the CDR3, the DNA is TGTGCCAGCAGCTTAACGATCCGGGACAGGGGATTGGACTATGGCTACACCTTC. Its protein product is CASSLTIRDRGLDYGYTF.

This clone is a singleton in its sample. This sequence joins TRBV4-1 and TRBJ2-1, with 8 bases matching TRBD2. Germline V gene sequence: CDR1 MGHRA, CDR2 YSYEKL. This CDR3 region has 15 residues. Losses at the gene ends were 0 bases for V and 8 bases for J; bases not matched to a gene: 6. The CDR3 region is CASSQELAADDEQFF. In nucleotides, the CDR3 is TGCGCCAGCAGCCAAGAACTAGCGGCGGATGATGAGCAGTTCTTC.

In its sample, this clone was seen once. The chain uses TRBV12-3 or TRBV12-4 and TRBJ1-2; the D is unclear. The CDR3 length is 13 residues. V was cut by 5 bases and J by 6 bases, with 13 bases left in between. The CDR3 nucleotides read TGTGCCAGCAGTCTTTGGTCCGCGGATGGCTACACCTTC. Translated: CASSLWSADGYTF.

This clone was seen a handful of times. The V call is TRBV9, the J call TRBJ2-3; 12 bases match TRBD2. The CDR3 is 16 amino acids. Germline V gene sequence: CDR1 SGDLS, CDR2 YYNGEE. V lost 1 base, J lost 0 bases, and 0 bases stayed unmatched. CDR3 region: CASSVLAGGSTDTQYF. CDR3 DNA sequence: TGTGCCAGCAGCGTACTAGCGGGGGGGAGCACAGATACGCAGTATTTT.